This entry features one T cell receptor (beta chain) sequence. MiXCR was run by TCRdb on the 5' RACE reads, yielding one entry per CDR3 protein. The data show 25,000 to 35,000 distinct CDR3 sequences, less than 40% seen once. The data belong to a study of CD8 T cells in ankylosing spondylitis. CDR3 length: 13 residues. Trimming at V came to 7 bases and at J to 3 bases, leaving 6 bases not matched to a gene. From germline, CDR1 is DFQATT and CDR2 SNEGSKA (reference sequence). The sequence was collected from a male donor with ankylosing spondylitis. Sequenced sample: synovial fluid, either unsorted or a sorted T cell fraction (not recorded which). The chain is built from TRBV20-1 and TRBJ2-3; 8 bases are a match to TRBD1. The CDR3: CSVWDRMTDTQYF. The CDR3 DNA follows: TGCAGTGTCTGGGACAGGATGACAGATACGCAGTATTTT.